This T cell receptor beta chain comes out of a study of shared clonotypes between healthy human individuals. Measured with immunoSEQ multiplex PCR; TCRdb has only the in-frame clones, and not every one. The data show 800,000 or so clones, 95% to 97% seen once. On this clone: What it binds is not known.

Notes on the study in general: Against clonotypes common to all four donors, non-shared ones had lower generation probabilities. Shared across a few donors were around 5% of the naive CD4 clonotypes.

Naive-designated CD8 cells lacked CD45RO, were positively enriched for CCR7, and omitted terminally differentiated effector memory CD45RA+ cells. V lost 3 bases and J lost 5; bases outside the gene matches: 4. Germline-derived CDR1 and CDR2 are SGHVS and FQNEAQ. This CDR3 spans 14 amino acids. This receptor was obtained from a man aged 25 to 40 in good health. The chain recombines TRBV7-8 with TRBJ2-7, with 10 positions matching TRBD1. Sequenced: naive CD8+ T cells sorted from blood. Written as DNA, the CDR3 is TGTGCCAGCAGCTTCATCGGACAGGGGGACGAGCAGTACTTC. This sequence encodes CASSFIGQGDEQYF.